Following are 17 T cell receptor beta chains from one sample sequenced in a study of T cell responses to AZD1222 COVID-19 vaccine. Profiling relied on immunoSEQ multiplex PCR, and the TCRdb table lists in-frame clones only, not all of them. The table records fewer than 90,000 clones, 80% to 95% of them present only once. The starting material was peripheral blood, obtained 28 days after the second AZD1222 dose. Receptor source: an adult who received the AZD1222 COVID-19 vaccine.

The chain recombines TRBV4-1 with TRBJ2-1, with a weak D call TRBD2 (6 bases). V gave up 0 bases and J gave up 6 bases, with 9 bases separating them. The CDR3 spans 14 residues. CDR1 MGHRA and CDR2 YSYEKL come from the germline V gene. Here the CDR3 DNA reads TGCGCCAGCAGCCAAGACTGGACTACCAATGAGCAGTTCTTC. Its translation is CASSQDWTTNEQFF.

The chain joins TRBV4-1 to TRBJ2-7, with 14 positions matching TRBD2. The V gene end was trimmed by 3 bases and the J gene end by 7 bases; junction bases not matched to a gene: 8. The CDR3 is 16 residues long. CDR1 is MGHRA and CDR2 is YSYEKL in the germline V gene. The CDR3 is CASSHRTSGRKNEQYF. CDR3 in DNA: TGCGCCAGCAGCCACCGGACTAGCGGGAGGAAAAATGAGCAGTACTTC.

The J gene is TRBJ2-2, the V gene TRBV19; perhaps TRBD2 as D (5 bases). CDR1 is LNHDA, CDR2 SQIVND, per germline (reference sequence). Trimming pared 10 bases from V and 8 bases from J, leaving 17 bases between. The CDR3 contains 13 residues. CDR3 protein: CATLRDPSGELFF. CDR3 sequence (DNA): TGTGCCACCCTCCGGGATCCTTCGGGGGAGCTGTTTTTT.

CDR3 residues: CARSFIASSYNEQFF. CDR3 nucleotide sequence: TGTGCCAGAAGCTTTATAGCGAGCTCCTACAATGAGCAGTTCTTC. The chain carries TRBV7-5 and TRBJ2-1; TRBD2 is the table's D call, not checked against the DNA. TRBV7-5 is classified as a pseudogene. This CDR3 region has 15 residues.

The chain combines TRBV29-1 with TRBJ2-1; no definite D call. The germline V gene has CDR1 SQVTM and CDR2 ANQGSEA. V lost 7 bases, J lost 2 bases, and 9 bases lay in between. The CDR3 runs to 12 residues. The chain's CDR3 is CSAVITYNEQFF. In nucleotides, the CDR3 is TGCAGCGCCGTCATAACCTACAATGAGCAGTTCTTC.

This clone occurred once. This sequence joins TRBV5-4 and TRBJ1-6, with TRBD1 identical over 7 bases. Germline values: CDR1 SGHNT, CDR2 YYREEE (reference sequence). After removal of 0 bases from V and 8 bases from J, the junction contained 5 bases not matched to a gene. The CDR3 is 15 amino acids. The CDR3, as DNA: TGTGCCAGCAGCTTGGCGAGACAGGGTTATTCACCCCTCCACTTT. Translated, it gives CASSLARQGYSPLHF. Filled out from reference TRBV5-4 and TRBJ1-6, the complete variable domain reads ETGVTQSPTHLIKTRGQQVTLRCSSQSGHNTVSWYQQALGQGPQFIFQYYREEENGRGNFPPRFSGLQFPNYSSELNVNALELDDSALYLCASSLARQGYSPLHFGNGTRLTVT.

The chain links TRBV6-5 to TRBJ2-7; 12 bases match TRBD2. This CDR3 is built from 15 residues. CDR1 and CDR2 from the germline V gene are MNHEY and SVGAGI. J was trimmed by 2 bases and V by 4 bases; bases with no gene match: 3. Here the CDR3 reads CASSSLAGGPYEQYF. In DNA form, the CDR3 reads TGTGCCAGCAGTTCCCTAGCGGGGGGGCCCTACGAGCAGTACTTC.

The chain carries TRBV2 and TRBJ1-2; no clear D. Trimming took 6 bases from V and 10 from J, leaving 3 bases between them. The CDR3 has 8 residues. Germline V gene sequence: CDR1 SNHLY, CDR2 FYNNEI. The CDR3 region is CASSHYTF. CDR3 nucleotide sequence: TGTGCCAGCAGCCACTACACCTTC.

The CDR3: CASSLAAYEQYF. The CDR3 DNA is TGTGCCAGCAGCTTAGCTGCCTACGAGCAGTACTTC. The chain joins TRBV7-8 to TRBJ2-7; no clear D. Germline lookup yields CDR1 SGHVS and CDR2 FQNEAQ. V lost 0 bases and J 2 bases, leaving 2 bases between the germline ends. CDR3 length: 12 residues.

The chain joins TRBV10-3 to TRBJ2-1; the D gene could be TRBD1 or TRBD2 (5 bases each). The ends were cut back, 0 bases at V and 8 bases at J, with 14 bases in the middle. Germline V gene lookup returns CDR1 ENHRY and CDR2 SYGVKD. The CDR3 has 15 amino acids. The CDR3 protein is CAISESGGKGYEQFF. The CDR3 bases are TGTGCCATCAGTGAGTCTGGGGGTAAGGGCTATGAGCAGTTCTTC.

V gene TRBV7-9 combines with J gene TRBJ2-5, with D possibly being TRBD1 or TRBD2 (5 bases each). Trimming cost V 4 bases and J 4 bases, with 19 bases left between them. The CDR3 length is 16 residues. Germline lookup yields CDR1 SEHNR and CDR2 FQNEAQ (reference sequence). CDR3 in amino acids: CASSSPTGVRGETQYF. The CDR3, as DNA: TGTGCCAGCAGCTCCCCTACTGGCGTGAGGGGAGAGACCCAGTACTTC.

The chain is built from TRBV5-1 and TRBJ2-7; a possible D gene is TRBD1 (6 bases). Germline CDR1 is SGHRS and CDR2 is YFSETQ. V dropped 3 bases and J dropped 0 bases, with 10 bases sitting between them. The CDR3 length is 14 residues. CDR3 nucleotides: TGCGCCAGCAGCTCGACAGGCCCCTCCTACGAGCAGTACTTC. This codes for CASSSTGPSYEQYF.

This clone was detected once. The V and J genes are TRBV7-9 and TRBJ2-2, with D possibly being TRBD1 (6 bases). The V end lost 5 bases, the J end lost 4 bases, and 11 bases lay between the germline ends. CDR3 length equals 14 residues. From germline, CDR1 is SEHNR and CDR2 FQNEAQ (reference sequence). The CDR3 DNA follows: TGTGCCAGCAGCACTCCAGGGGTCACCGGGGAGCTGTTTTTT. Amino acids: CASSTPGVTGELFF.

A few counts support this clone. This CDR3 reads CASSESGTLTSYEQYF. DNA of the CDR3: TGCGCCAGCAGTGAGTCTGGGACTCTTACCTCCTACGAGCAGTACTTC. The J gene is TRBJ2-7, the V gene TRBV10-1; D is possibly TRBD2 (6 bases). Trimming pared 0 bases from V and 0 bases from J, leaving 12 bases between. The CDR3 extends over 16 amino acids. CDR1 is WNHNN and CDR2 is SYGVQD in the germline V gene (reference sequence).

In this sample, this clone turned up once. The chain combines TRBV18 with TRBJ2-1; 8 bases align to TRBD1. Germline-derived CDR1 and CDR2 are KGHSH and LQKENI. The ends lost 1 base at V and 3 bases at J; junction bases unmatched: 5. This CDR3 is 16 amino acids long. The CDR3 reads CASSPLSGGSYNEQFF. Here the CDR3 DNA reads TGTGCCAGCTCACCACTTTCAGGGGGCAGCTACAATGAGCAGTTCTTC.

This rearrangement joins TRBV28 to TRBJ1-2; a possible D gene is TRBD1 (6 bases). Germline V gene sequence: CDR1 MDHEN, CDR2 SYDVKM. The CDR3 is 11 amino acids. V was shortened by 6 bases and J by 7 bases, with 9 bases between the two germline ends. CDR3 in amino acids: CASRTGSGYTF. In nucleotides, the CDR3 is TGTGCCAGCAGAACAGGGAGTGGCTACACCTTC.

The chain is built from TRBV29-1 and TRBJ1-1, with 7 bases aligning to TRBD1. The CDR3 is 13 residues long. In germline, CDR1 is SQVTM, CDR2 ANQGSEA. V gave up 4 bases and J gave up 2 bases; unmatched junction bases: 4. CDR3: CSVGEGANTEAFF. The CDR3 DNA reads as TGCAGCGTTGGAGAGGGGGCCAACACTGAAGCTTTCTTT.